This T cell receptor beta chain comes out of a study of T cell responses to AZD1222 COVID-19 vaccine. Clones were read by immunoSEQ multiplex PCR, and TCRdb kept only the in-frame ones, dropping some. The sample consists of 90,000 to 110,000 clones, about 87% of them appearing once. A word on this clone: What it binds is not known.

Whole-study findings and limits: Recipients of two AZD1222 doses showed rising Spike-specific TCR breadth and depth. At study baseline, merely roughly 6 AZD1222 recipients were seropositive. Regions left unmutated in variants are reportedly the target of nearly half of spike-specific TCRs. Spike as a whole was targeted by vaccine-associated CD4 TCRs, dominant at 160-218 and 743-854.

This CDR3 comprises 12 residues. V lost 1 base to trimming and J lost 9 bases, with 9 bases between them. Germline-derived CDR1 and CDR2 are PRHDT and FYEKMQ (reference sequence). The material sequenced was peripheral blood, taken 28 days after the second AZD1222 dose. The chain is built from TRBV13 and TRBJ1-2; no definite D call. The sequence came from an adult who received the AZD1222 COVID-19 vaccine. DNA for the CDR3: TGTGCCAGCAGCTTAGTTCCCTCAAGCTACACCTTC. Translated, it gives CASSLVPSSYTF.